This TCR beta chain stems from a study of T cells in localized non-small cell lung cancer (dated by TCRdb to about 2020). As for the study more broadly: The study examined T cell repertoires in approximately 240 patients with early-stage NSCLC and compared tumors with uninvolved tumor-adjacent lungs. The mean age of the NSCLC patients was roughly 70 years, with 130 or so men and around 100 women. All 240 or so NSCLC patients in the cohort were treatment-naive and had localized lung tumors that were resected.

V sheds 3 bases and J sheds 4 bases, leaving 9 bases between their ends. CDR1 SGHVS and CDR2 FNYEAQ were looked up in the germline V gene. The CDR3 runs 13 amino acids, cysteine and phenylalanine included. Of all the DNA, just the CDR3 is kept, 39 bases in frame from base 1. The research as a whole found: Higher T cell density in blood was associated with longer overall survival, whereas higher clonality in adjacent lung was associated with shorter survival. Because the study design was exploratory, TCR variables were selected using unadjusted p-values without false-discovery rate correction. Multi-region tumor sequencing was not performed, so intratumor heterogeneity could not be excluded. A median of roughly 60 of the top 100 tumor clones were detected in paired uninvolved adjacent lung, and some 30 of these tumor clones were also found among the top 100 clones of the paired uninvolved adjacent lung. Uninvolved tumor-adjacent lung showed the highest T cell clonality, higher than tumor, which suggests more focused antigenic responses in the uninvolved tumor-adjacent lung.

Turning to this clone: The target of this receptor is not known. No qualities accompany the bases; no much larger clone lies one base away.

TCR beta CDR3 regions were sequenced from DNA using the immunoSEQ Assay. Processing in the source paper ran as follows. To compute T cell density, TCR beta template counts were normalized to usable DNA, which was estimated by amplifying housekeeping genes. Using the preseqR package, richness was estimated by extrapolating to 120,000 templates for tissue samples and 400,000 templates for PBMC samples. Clonality was taken to be one minus Pielou's evenness. Tissue-enriched TCRs were identified by differential abundance testing using productive amino-acid clonotypes, minimum total count 5 and alpha 0.1. The Jaccard Index and the Morisita Overlap Index were used to measure repertoire overlap between compartments. GLIPH grouped TCR beta CDR3s together with public tetramer-defined viral CDR3s, and a viral motif had to include at least three viral sequences and show V-gene enrichment. TCRdb re-hosts the immuneACCESS table, in-frame sequences only. Its copies lack some clones; in the studies checked, an unresolved V gene accounts for under half of them, and the cause for the rest is not known. V and J calls plus clone size are reproduced from that table; the DNA served to infer D and trimming. The sample data list 75,000 to 80,000 clones, and 88% of these were observed just once. The ten largest clones represent around a fifth of the sample.

At diagnosis, peripheral blood, uninvolved tumor-adjacent lung and tumor were collected and were preserved as a mix of fresh-frozen and FFPE material. For TCR repertoire profiling, blood samples were analyzed as peripheral blood mononuclear cells. The sample in question was peripheral blood, obtained before any cancer treatment. This TCR was recovered from a woman aged 40 to 75 with stage I squamous cell lung carcinoma. The rearrangement joined TRBV7-6 to TRBJ2-5, with the D gene not confidently named. The CDR3 reads CASSLASTETQYF. The nucleotides read TGTGCCAGCAGCTTGGCATCTACAGAGACCCAGTACTTC.